This T cell receptor (beta chain) was documented in a study of blood T cell repertoires in COVID-19. For the study at large: Sites in the United States, Italy and Spain provided acute and convalescent COVID-19 samples.

CDR3 size: 15 residues. Germline CDR1 is SGHRS and CDR2 is YFSETQ. Deletions cut 0 bases from V and 3 bases from J, with 9 bases between. Original analysis: Counts of nucleated cells, estimated from reference gene primer amplification, were obtained. Some clones are missing from TCRdb's copy, which holds only in-frame ones; the method was immunoSEQ multiplex PCR. From that table come the V and J calls and clone size; the DNA was used to work out D and trimming. The sample has under 300,000 clones, roughly 80% seen once. Sequenced material: peripheral blood. The chain combines TRBV5-1 with TRBJ2-2; tentatively, D is TRBD1 (5 bases). This TCR came from a man in his sixties who had recovered from COVID-19. CDR3 in amino acids: CASSLVLGDTGELFF. CDR3 coding DNA: TGCGCCAGCAGCTTGGTATTAGGGGACACCGGGGAGCTGTTTTTT.